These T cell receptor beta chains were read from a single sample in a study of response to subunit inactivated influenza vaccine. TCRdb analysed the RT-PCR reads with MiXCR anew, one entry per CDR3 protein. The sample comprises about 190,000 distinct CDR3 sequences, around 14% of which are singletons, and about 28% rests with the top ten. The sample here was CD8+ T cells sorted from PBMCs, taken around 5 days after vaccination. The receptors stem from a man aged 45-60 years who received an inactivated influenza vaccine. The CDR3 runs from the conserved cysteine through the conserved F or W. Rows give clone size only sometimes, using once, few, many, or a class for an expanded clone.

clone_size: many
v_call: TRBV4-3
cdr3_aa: CASSQDSSRYGYTF

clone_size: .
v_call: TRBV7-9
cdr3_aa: CASSLPGQGPYEQYF

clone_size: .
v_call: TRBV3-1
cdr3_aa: CASSQGLAGVHQETQYF

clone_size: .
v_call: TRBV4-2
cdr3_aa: CASSQDLASGVGDTQYF

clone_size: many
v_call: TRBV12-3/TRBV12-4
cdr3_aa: CASSTYSGTIQETQYF

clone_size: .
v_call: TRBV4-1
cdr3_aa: CASSQDTGLNTEAFF

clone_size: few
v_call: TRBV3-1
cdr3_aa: CASSQAPRSTGELFF

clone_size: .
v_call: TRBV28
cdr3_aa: CASSLLTGSQQPQHF

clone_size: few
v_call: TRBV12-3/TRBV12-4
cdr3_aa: CASSLPQGASYEQYF

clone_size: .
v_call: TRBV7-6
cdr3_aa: CASSLGAGPGQPQHF

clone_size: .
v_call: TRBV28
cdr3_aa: CASSFGVNTGGNEQYF

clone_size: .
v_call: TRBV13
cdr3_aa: CASSSRGLASDTQYF

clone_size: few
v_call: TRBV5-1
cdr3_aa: CASRVDLYNEQFF

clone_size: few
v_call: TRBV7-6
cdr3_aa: CASSLASGGGYEQYF

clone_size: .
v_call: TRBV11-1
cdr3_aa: CASSLVLEGKYRDYYEQYF

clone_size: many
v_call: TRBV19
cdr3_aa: CASRLRDSILDEQFF